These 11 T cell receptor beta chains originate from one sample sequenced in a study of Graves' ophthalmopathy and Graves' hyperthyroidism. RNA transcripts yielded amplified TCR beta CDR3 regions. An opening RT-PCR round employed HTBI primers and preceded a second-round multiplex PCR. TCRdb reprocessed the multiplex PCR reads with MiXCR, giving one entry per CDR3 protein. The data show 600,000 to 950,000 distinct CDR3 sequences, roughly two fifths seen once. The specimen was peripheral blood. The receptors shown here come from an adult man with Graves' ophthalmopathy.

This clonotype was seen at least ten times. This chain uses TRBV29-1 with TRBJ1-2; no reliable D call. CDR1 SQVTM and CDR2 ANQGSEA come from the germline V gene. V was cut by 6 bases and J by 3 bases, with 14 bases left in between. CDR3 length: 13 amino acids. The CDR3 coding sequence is TGCAGCGTCGAACATGGACTAGACTATGGCTACACCTTC. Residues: CSVEHGLDYGYTF.

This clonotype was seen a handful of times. CDR3: CSASLAGEVLGETQYF. The CDR3, as DNA: TGCAGTGCTTCACTAGCGGGAGAGGTTCTGGGGGAGACCCAGTACTTC. The V call is TRBV20-1, the J call TRBJ2-5; 11 bases match TRBD2. This CDR3 contains 16 residues. After removal of 5 bases from V and 5 bases from J, the junction contained 13 bases not matched to a gene. Germline-derived CDR1 and CDR2 are DFQATT and SNEGSKA (reference sequence).

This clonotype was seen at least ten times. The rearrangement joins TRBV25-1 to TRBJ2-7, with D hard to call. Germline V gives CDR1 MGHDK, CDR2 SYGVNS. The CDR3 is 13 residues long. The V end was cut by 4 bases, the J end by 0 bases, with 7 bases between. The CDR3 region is CASSVASSYEQYF. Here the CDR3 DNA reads TGTGCCAGCAGTGTCGCTAGCTCCTACGAGCAGTACTTC.

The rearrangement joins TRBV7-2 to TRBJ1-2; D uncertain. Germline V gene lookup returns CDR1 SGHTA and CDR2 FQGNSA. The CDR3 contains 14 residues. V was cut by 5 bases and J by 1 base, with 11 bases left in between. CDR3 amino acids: CASSRDDGNYGYTF. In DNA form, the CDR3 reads TGTGCCAGCAGCCGAGACGACGGTAACTATGGCTACACCTTC.

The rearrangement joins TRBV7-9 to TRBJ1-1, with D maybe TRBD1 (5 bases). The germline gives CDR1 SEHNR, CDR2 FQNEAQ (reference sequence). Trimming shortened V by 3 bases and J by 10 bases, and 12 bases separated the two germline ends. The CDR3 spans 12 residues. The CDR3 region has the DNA TGTGCCAGCAGCTTTGGGGGATGGGGAGCTTTCTTT. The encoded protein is CASSFGGWGAFF.

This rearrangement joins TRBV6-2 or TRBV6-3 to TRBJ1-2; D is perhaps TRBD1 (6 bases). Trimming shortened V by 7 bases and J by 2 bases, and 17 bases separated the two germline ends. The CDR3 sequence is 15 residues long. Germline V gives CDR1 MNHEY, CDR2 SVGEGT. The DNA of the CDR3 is TGTGCCAGCACCGCGATCGGGGACAAAAACTATGGCTACACCTTC. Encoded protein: CASTAIGDKNYGYTF.

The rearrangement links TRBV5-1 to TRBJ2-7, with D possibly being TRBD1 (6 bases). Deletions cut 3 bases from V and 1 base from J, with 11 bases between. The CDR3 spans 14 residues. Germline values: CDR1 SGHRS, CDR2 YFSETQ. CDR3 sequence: CASSSDSESYEQYF. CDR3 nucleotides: TGCGCCAGCAGCTCGGACAGCGAATCCTACGAGCAGTACTTC.

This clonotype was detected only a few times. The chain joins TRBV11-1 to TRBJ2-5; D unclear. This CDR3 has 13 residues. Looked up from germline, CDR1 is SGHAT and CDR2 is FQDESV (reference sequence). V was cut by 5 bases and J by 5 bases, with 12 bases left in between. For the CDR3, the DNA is TGTGCCAGCAGCCCTGAGCTCAGGGAGACCCAGTACTTC. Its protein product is CASSPELRETQYF.

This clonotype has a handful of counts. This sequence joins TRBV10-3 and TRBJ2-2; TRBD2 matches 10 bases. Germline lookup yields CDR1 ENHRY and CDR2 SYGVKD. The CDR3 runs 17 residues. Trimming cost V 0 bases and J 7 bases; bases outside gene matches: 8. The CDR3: CAISESSSGSRVGELFF. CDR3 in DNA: TGTGCCATCAGTGAGTCGTCTAGCGGGAGTAGGGTCGGGGAGCTGTTTTTT.

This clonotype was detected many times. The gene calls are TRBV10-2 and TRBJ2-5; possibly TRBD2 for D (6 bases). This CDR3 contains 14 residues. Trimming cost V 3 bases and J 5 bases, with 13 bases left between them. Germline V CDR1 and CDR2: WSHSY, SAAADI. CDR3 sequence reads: CASSDDLASETQYF. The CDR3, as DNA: TGCGCCAGCAGTGATGATCTAGCGTCCGAGACCCAGTACTTC.

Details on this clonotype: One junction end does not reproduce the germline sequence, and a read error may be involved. Written as DNA, the CDR3 is TGCAGTGCTAGAGATTGGAGGGCGAACTCTGGAAACACCACATATTTT. Its protein product is CSARDWRANSGNTTYF. This sequence joins TRBV20-1 and TRBJ1-3; no firm D call. The CDR3 loop spans 16 amino acids. Germline V lookup: CDR1 DFQATT, CDR2 SNEGSKA (reference sequence).